The T cell receptor (beta chain) under discussion was sequenced for a study of cytomegalovirus exposure and HLA in healthy donors. Study context: About 85 million unique TCRs from HLA-typed donors were held in an early release of data.

Germline lookup yields CDR1 SNHLY and CDR2 FYNNEI. With 4 bases removed from V and 0 bases from J, the gap between germline ends came to 10 bases. The CDR3 is 15 amino acids. This clone was recorded only once. PCR used 60 Vbeta primers and 13 Jbeta primers. Measured with immunoSEQ multiplex PCR; TCRdb has only the in-frame clones, and not every one. The table lists some 130,000 clones, approximately 70% of them singletons. This sequence was found in a woman aged 40 to 49 in good health and CMV-seronegative. This chain joins TRBV2 and TRBJ1-3, with D possibly being TRBD1 (6 bases). What was sequenced was PBMCs. The DNA of the CDR3 is TGTGCCAGCAGTGTAGAGGGACACTCTGGAAACACCATATATTTT. This encodes CASSVEGHSGNTIYF.